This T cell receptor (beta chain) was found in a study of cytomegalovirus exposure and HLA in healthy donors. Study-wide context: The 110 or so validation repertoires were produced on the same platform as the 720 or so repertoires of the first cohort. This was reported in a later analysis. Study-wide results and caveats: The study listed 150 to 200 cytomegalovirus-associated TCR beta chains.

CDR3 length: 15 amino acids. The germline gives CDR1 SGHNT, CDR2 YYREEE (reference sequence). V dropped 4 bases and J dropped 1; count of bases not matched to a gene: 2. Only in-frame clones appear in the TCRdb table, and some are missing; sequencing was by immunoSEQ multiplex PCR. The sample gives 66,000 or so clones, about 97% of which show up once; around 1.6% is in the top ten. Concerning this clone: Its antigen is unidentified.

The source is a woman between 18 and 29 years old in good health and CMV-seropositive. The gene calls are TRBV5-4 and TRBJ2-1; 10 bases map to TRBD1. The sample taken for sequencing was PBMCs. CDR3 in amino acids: CASSPDRGSYNEQFF. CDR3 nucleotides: TGTGCCAGCAGCCCGGACAGGGGGTCCTACAATGAGCAGTTCTTC.